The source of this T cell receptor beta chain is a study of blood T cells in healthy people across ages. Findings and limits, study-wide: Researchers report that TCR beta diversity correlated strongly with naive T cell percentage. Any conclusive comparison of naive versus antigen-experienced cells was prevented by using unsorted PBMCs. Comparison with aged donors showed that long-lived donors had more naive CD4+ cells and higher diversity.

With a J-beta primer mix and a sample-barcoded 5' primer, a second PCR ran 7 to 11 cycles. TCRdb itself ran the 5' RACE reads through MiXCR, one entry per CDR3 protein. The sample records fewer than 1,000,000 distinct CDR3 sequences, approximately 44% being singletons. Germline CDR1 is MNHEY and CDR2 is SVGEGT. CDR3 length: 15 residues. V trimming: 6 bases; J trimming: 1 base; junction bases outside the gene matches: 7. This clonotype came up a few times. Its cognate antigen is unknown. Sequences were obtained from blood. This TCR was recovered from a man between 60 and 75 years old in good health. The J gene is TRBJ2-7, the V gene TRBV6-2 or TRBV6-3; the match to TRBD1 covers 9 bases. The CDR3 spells CASRESGTGSYEQYF. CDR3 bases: TGTGCCAGCAGAGAGTCCGGGACAGGGTCCTACGAGCAGTACTTC.